A selection of T cell receptor beta chains follows, all from one sample in a study of cytomegalovirus exposure and HLA in healthy donors. The repertoire was sequenced with immunoSEQ multiplex PCR; TCRdb's copy has only in-frame clones and lacks some. The table lists about 190,000 clones, roughly 77% of them singletons, with less than 4% in the top ten. Sequenced material: PBMCs. The receptors were sampled from a woman in her twenties or thirties in good health and CMV-seropositive. Both conserved end residues are part of each CDR3. Each record gives: D gene, V gene, clone size, J gene, CDR3 DNA, CDR3 protein. D genes are given only for firm matches. Size tells how often a clone was seen (once, few, many) or the class of an expanded clone, and some rows leave it out.

d_call: .; v_call: TRBV2; clone_size: .; j_call: TRBJ1-4; cdr3_nt: TGTGCCAGTGGGACACAGGGCTTAGGAGAAAAACTGTTTTTT; cdr3_aa: CASGTQGLGEKLFF
d_call: TRBD1; v_call: TRBV28; clone_size: .; j_call: TRBJ2-4; cdr3_nt: TGTGCCAGCAGTTCGACCGGGACAGCTAAAAACATTCAGTACTTC; cdr3_aa: CASSSTGTAKNIQYF
d_call: .; v_call: TRBV28; clone_size: few; j_call: TRBJ2-3; cdr3_nt: TGTGCCAGCAGTTTGGGGGGAACAGATACGCAGTATTTT; cdr3_aa: CASSLGGTDTQYF
d_call: .; v_call: TRBV7-9; clone_size: few; j_call: TRBJ1-2; cdr3_nt: TGTGCCAGCAGCTTAGGTAACGGGTTAGGCTACACCTTC; cdr3_aa: CASSLGNGLGYTF
d_call: .; v_call: TRBV7-9; clone_size: .; j_call: TRBJ2-7; cdr3_nt: TGTTCCAGCAGCTTAGCGGATTGGTACCAGAGGGAGCCGTACGAGCAGTACTTC; cdr3_aa: CSSSLADWYQREPYEQYF
d_call: .; v_call: TRBV28; clone_size: few; j_call: TRBJ2-7; cdr3_nt: TGTGCCAGCCAAGCGCGGGCCTCGAACCACGAGCAGTACTTC; cdr3_aa: CASQARASNHEQYF
d_call: TRBD2; v_call: TRBV18; clone_size: .; j_call: TRBJ2-5; cdr3_nt: TGTGCCAGCTCACCATTCACTAGCGGATCGGAGACCCAGTACTTC; cdr3_aa: CASSPFTSGSETQYF
d_call: .; v_call: TRBV28; clone_size: .; j_call: TRBJ2-7; cdr3_nt: TGTGCCAGCAGTTCCTGGGGGACTCCCCCTAACTACGAGCAGTACTTC; cdr3_aa: CASSSWGTPPNYEQYF
d_call: .; v_call: TRBV6-5; clone_size: .; j_call: TRBJ2-7; cdr3_nt: TGTGCCAGCAGACGCGGGTCATCCTACGAGCAGTACTTC; cdr3_aa: CASRRGSSYEQYF
d_call: .; v_call: TRBV19; clone_size: few; j_call: TRBJ1-1; cdr3_nt: TGTGCCAGTAGTATTGGGGGCGTTGGGGGGAACACTGAAGCTTTCTTT; cdr3_aa: CASSIGGVGGNTEAFF
d_call: .; v_call: TRBV7-2; clone_size: .; j_call: TRBJ2-2; cdr3_nt: TGTGCCAGCAGTCAACCTTGGGCCGGCACCGGGGAGCTGTTTTTT; cdr3_aa: CASSQPWAGTGELFF
d_call: .; v_call: TRBV9; clone_size: .; j_call: TRBJ2-3; cdr3_nt: TGTGCCAGCAGCGCCTACGGGAGTCAAGGCGATACGCAGTATTTT; cdr3_aa: CASSAYGSQGDTQYF
d_call: .; v_call: TRBV19; clone_size: .; j_call: TRBJ1-2; cdr3_nt: TGTGCCAGTAGTGGGGGGACTCGCGGCTACTATGGCTACACCTTC; cdr3_aa: CASSGGTRGYYGYTF
d_call: TRBD2; v_call: TRBV5-6; clone_size: .; j_call: TRBJ2-5; cdr3_nt: TGTGCCAGCAGACACCTAGCGGGAGCCCGCGAGACCCAGTACTTC; cdr3_aa: CASRHLAGARETQYF
d_call: TRBD1; v_call: TRBV28; clone_size: .; j_call: TRBJ1-2; cdr3_nt: TGTGCCAGCAGTCCGACAGGGGGAGGCTACACCTTC; cdr3_aa: CASSPTGGGYTF
d_call: .; v_call: TRBV6-4; clone_size: .; j_call: TRBJ1-2; cdr3_nt: TGTGCCAGCAGTGAATCAGGGAACTATGGCTACACCTTC; cdr3_aa: CASSESGNYGYTF
d_call: .; v_call: TRBV27; clone_size: .; j_call: TRBJ1-4; cdr3_nt: TGTGCCAGCAGTTTATGGGCCGGAGGAGGTGAAAAACTGTTTTTT; cdr3_aa: CASSLWAGGGEKLFF
d_call: TRBD1; v_call: TRBV28; clone_size: .; j_call: TRBJ1-4; cdr3_nt: TGTGCCAGCAGTTTTCCTACAGGGGGCAGGTCTAATGAAAAACTGTTTTTT; cdr3_aa: CASSFPTGGRSNEKLFF
d_call: TRBD1; v_call: TRBV28; clone_size: .; j_call: TRBJ1-3; cdr3_nt: TGTGCCAGCAGCTCCTCCGGGACAGGGTCCGGAAACACCATATATTTT; cdr3_aa: CASSSSGTGSGNTIYF
d_call: .; v_call: TRBV7-6; clone_size: .; j_call: TRBJ2-1; cdr3_nt: TGTGCCAGCAGCCTCGGAGGCGGAGGGTACAATGAGCAGTTCTTC; cdr3_aa: CASSLGGGGYNEQFF
d_call: TRBD1; v_call: TRBV5-4; clone_size: few; j_call: TRBJ2-3; cdr3_nt: TGTGCCAGCAGAACCGGGGGACAGGGGACAGATACGCAGTATTTT; cdr3_aa: CASRTGGQGTDTQYF
d_call: .; v_call: TRBV10-2; clone_size: .; j_call: TRBJ1-2; cdr3_nt: TGCGCCAGCAGTGGGACCAGGGAAAGGGGCTACACCTTC; cdr3_aa: CASSGTRERGYTF
d_call: .; v_call: TRBV7-7; clone_size: .; j_call: TRBJ2-2; cdr3_nt: TGTGCCAGCAGTAAGGAGGAAGGATCGAGGGAGCTGTTTTTT; cdr3_aa: CASSKEEGSRELFF
d_call: .; v_call: TRBV19; clone_size: .; j_call: TRBJ1-3; cdr3_nt: TGTGCCAGTAGTAGGGCAGCTGGAAACACCATATATTTT; cdr3_aa: CASSRAAGNTIYF
d_call: .; v_call: TRBV5-1; clone_size: .; j_call: TRBJ1-5; cdr3_nt: TGCGCCAGCAGCTTGGGGGGCATAGAGCCCCAGCATTTT; cdr3_aa: CASSLGGIEPQHF
d_call: .; v_call: TRBV5-1; clone_size: few; j_call: TRBJ1-1; cdr3_nt: TGCGCCAGCAGCTTGGTTGGTGCCGGCACTGAAGCTTTCTTT; cdr3_aa: CASSLVGAGTEAFF
d_call: TRBD2; v_call: TRBV19; clone_size: .; j_call: TRBJ2-7; cdr3_nt: TGTGCCAGTAGTGTGGGACTAGCGGGAGTAAACGAGCAGTACTTC; cdr3_aa: CASSVGLAGVNEQYF
d_call: .; v_call: TRBV4-2; clone_size: .; j_call: TRBJ2-5; cdr3_nt: TGTGCCAGCAGCCAAGAGACCAGGGCAGGGGAGACCCAGTACTTC; cdr3_aa: CASSQETRAGETQYF
d_call: .; v_call: TRBV5-1; clone_size: .; j_call: TRBJ2-1; cdr3_nt: TGCGCCAGCAGCTTGGGGACTTCCTACAATGAGCAGTTCTTC; cdr3_aa: CASSLGTSYNEQFF
d_call: .; v_call: TRBV5-4; clone_size: .; j_call: TRBJ1-1; cdr3_nt: TGTGCCAGCAGCTTGCCAAAGAACACTGAAGCTTTCTTT; cdr3_aa: CASSLPKNTEAFF
d_call: TRBD2; v_call: TRBV28; clone_size: few; j_call: TRBJ2-1; cdr3_nt: TGTGCCAGCAGTTTATGGGGGGGGGAGAATGAGCAGTTCTTC; cdr3_aa: CASSLWGGENEQFF
d_call: .; v_call: TRBV28; clone_size: .; j_call: TRBJ1-2; cdr3_nt: TGTGCCAGCAGACCCACAGGGAAAGCTGGCTACACCTTC; cdr3_aa: CASRPTGKAGYTF
d_call: .; v_call: TRBV19; clone_size: once; j_call: TRBJ1-1; cdr3_nt: TGTGCCAGTAGTACCAGTATGAACACTGAAGCTTTCTTT; cdr3_aa: CASSTSMNTEAFF
d_call: .; v_call: TRBV7-2; clone_size: .; j_call: TRBJ2-1; cdr3_nt: TGTGCCAGCAGCTTAGGCAACAACAATGAGCAGTTCTTC; cdr3_aa: CASSLGNNNEQFF
d_call: .; v_call: TRBV6-1; clone_size: .; j_call: TRBJ2-2; cdr3_nt: TGTGCCAGCGCCAGGATCGATACCGGGGAGCTGTTTTTT; cdr3_aa: CASARIDTGELFF
d_call: .; v_call: TRBV14; clone_size: .; j_call: TRBJ2-1; cdr3_nt: TGTGCCAGCAGCCAAGAGGGCCTAACCCAGTTCTTC; cdr3_aa: CASSQEGLTQFF
d_call: TRBD2; v_call: TRBV6-6; clone_size: .; j_call: TRBJ2-5; cdr3_nt: TGTGCCAGCAGTTACGATGGGACTAGCGGGAGAGATGACTACTTC; cdr3_aa: CASSYDGTSGRDDYF
d_call: TRBD1; v_call: TRBV19; clone_size: few; j_call: TRBJ1-1; cdr3_nt: TGTGCCAGTACCCCAGGGGGATTGGGAAACACTGAAGCTTTCTTT; cdr3_aa: CASTPGGLGNTEAFF
d_call: TRBD2; v_call: TRBV29-1; clone_size: .; j_call: TRBJ2-5; cdr3_nt: TGCAGCGTCACTAGCGCCCAAGAGACCCAGTACTTC; cdr3_aa: CSVTSAQETQYF
d_call: .; v_call: TRBV7-2; clone_size: .; j_call: TRBJ2-7; cdr3_nt: TGTGCCAGCAGCTTAGCTCGGTACGAGCAGTACTTC; cdr3_aa: CASSLARYEQYF
d_call: TRBD1; v_call: TRBV27; clone_size: few; j_call: TRBJ1-5; cdr3_nt: TGTGCCAGCAGGAGGGACAGGGGAGAGCCCCAGCATTTT; cdr3_aa: CASRRDRGEPQHF
d_call: TRBD2; v_call: TRBV7-6; clone_size: once; j_call: TRBJ2-1; cdr3_nt: TGTGCCAGCAGCAAACTAGCGGGAGTTGGGAATGAGCAGTTCTTC; cdr3_aa: CASSKLAGVGNEQFF